The present T cell receptor beta chain was sequenced within a study of CD8+ T cells in alopecia areata. Note on this clone: Antigen unknown.

The germline gives CDR1 PRHDT, CDR2 FYEKMQ (reference sequence). CDR3 length: 15 amino acids. V was pared by 7 bases and J by 5 bases, with 18 bases between. Stated treatment: oral pan-JAK inhibitor, 5-10 mg twice daily. Once RNA had been extracted, it was reverse transcribed into cDNA to act as the sequencing template. Repertoires were generated with immunoSEQ multiplex PCR, while TCRdb's copy carries only in-frame clones and drops some. The sample carries fewer than 250,000 clones, approximately 56% recorded once. Findings and limits, study-wide: There was only one nonresponder, so it was unclear how baseline CD8+ expansion relates to response.

V usage is TRBV13 and J usage is TRBJ2-1; tentative D call: TRBD2 (5 bases). This sample comprised CD4+ T cells sorted from blood, obtained at week 4, from a patient treated with tofacitinib. The sequence was collected from a human donor with alopecia areata. In DNA, the CDR3 is TGTGCCAGCACCTCACCCGGCTGGACTCACAATGAGCAGTTCTTC. It translates to CASTSPGWTHNEQFF.